This TCR beta chain was recovered during a study of OX40 agonist ivuxolimab in advanced cancers. Study-level information: Earlier anti-PD-1, anti-PD-L1 or anti-CTLA-4 therapy was permitted; roughly 37% had received some.

The assay was immunoSEQ multiplex PCR, and TCRdb's table has in-frame clones only and misses some. This sample has over 20,000 clones, with roughly 85% found just once. Germline V gene data show CDR1 as MNHEY and CDR2 as SVGAGI. This CDR3 comprises 12 residues. V was pared by 6 bases and J by 5 bases, with 10 bases between. This clone came up a few times. This TCR derives from an adult with an advanced solid tumor such as melanoma, head and neck, liver or kidney cancer. This chain joins TRBV6-5 and TRBJ1-2; D possibly corresponds to TRBD1 (5 bases). This specimen consisted of CD4+ or CD8+ T cells sorted from blood, obtained in a trial of the OX40 agonist ivuxolimab. The CDR3 bases are TGTGCCAGCAGCCCGGACAATTATGGCTACACCTTC. Protein product: CASSPDNYGYTF.